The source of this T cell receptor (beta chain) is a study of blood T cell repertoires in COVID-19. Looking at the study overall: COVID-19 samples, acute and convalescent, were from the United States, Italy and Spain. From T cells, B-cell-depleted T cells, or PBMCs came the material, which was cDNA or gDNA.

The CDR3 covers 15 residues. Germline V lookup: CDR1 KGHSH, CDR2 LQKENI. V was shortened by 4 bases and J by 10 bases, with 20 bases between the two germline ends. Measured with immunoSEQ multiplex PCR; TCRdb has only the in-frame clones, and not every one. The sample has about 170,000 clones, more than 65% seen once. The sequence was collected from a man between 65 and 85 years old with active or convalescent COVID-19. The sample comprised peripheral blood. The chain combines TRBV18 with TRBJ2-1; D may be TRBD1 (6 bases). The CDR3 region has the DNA TGTGCCAGCTCACTAGACAGGCCCCCCGGGTTAGAGCAGTTCTTC. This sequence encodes CASSLDRPPGLEQFF.